This T cell receptor (beta chain) was profiled in a study of shared clonotypes between healthy human individuals. Authors' data handling: Quality scores were absent from the junction-only immunoSEQ sequences, so filtering differed. TCRdb keeps only in-frame clones here, not all; method: immunoSEQ multiplex PCR. V and J calls and clone size are copied from that table; D and trimming were computed from the DNA. This table has 560,000 or so clones, roughly 96% appearing once. Germline CDR1 and CDR2: MNHEY and SVGAGI. V lost 2 bases, J lost 7 bases, and 17 bases lay in between. CDR3 length: 15 residues. Selected positively for CCR7 and CD45RO-negative, naive CD8 cells excluded terminally differentiated effector memory CD45RA+ cells.

This TCR came from a woman between 25 and 40 years old in good health. Sequencing used naive CD8+ T cells sorted from blood. The rearrangement joins TRBV6-5 to TRBJ1-2; D is unclear. The CDR3 nucleotides are TGTGCCAGCAGTTACGTTTCAGAGGGTTATGGTGGCTACACCTTC. This encodes CASSYVSEGYGGYTF.